This T cell receptor beta chain came from a study of T-cell reconstitution after alpha-beta-depleted transplantation in children. Germline V CDR1 and CDR2: ENHRY, SYGVKD. This CDR3 region has 14 residues. V dropped 8 bases and J dropped 1 base, with 13 bases sitting between them. Study-wide results and limits: About two months after transplant, alpha-beta T cells reportedly came from several hundred expanded graft clones. The authors attributed T-cell counts and diversity one year after transplant mostly to newly produced T cells. Recipient T cells and thymic progenitors that survived gave rise to the high TCRbeta diversity observed at day 60 in some patients.

As it was prepared, the TCRbeta library received unique molecular identifiers. Via MiXCR, TCRdb re-called the PCR reads, giving one row per CDR3 protein. The sample lists 250,000 to 400,000 distinct CDR3 sequences, about a quarter occurring once. The table lists this clonotype with many counts. Its antigen is undetermined. This clonotype originated in a male patient under 18 who had a stem cell transplant for acute lymphoblastic leukemia, so the T cells may come from the graft donor. The material was PBMCs, mostly from graft donor cells, obtained 180 days after TCRalphabeta/CD19-depleted stem cell transplant. The rearrangement joins TRBV10-3 to TRBJ2-3; D may be TRBD1 or TRBD2 (5 bases each). CDR3 coding DNA: TGTGCCATCGGGACGGCCCTGGGCACAGATACGCAGTATTTT. Protein product: CAIGTALGTDTQYF.